This T cell receptor beta chain originates from a study of blood T cell repertoires in COVID-19. The overall study: The United States, Italy and Spain provided the acute and convalescent COVID-19 samples. Sources were T cells, B-cell-depleted T cells, or PBMCs; the material itself was cDNA or gDNA.

As processed by the authors: Amplification from reference gene primers served as the basis for estimated nucleated cell counts. Using immunoSEQ multiplex PCR, the repertoire was profiled, and TCRdb retains in-frame clones only, with some absent. The V and J calls and clone size come from that table; D and trimming were worked out from the DNA. The sample includes 100,000 or so clones, roughly 69% of them seen just once. The CDR3 is made up of 14 amino acids. V lost 4 bases, J lost 2 bases, and 2 bases stayed unmatched. Germline V gene data show CDR1 as MNHEY and CDR2 as SVGEGT. This chain joins TRBV6-2 or TRBV6-3 and TRBJ2-3, with TRBD2 identical over 8 bases. This clonotype originated in a man older than 75 with acute or convalescent COVID-19. Sequenced material: peripheral blood. The CDR3 nucleotides are TGTGCCAGCAGTTGGACTAGCTTCACAGATACGCAGTATTTT. Translation: CASSWTSFTDTQYF.